This record concerns one T cell receptor beta chain sequence. Antigen: not known. The data belong to a study of cytomegalovirus exposure and HLA in healthy donors. Notes on the study in general: In a later analysis, a missense DCLRE1C variant was linked to TCR beta V- and J-gene trimming. The likely explanation for a cluster of highly shared sequence variants was sequencing artifact. Common viral pathogens seemed, in a later analysis, to connect with several of the most significant clusters. On later analysis, the bulk of CMV-associated TCR beta chains appeared to be HLA-restricted.

The PCR used 60 Vbeta and 13 Jbeta primers. The repertoire was sequenced with immunoSEQ multiplex PCR; TCRdb's copy has only in-frame clones and lacks some. The data contain approximately 67,000 clones, 80% to 90% of them singletons. This CDR3 is 15 amino acids long. After removal of 1 base from V and 6 bases from J, the junction contained 3 bases not matched to a gene. Germline V gene sequence: CDR1 MGHRA, CDR2 YSYEKL. The sequence derives from a woman in her thirties in good health and CMV-seropositive. The sample taken for sequencing was PBMCs. The chain couples TRBV4-1 to TRBJ2-4; TRBD1 aligns across 10 bases. The CDR3 sequence is CASSQGQGAINIQYF. The CDR3 DNA reads as TGCGCCAGCAGCCAAGGACAGGGGGCGATAAACATTCAGTACTTC.